This T cell receptor (beta chain) was identified in a study of blood T cells in healthy people across ages. This CDR3 comprises 13 residues. Germline V gene data show CDR1 as MNHEY and CDR2 as SVGAGI. A sample-barcoded 5' primer and a J-beta primer mix were used in a second PCR of roughly 7 to 11 cycles. TCRdb re-called the 5' RACE reads through MiXCR, storing one row per CDR3 protein. Among 850,000 to 1,300,000 distinct CDR3 sequences listed, 35% to 50% were seen once. The sequence was obtained from a woman aged 60-75 years in good health. This chain uses TRBV6-5 with TRBJ2-1; 7 bases align to TRBD1. The J call may not be correct, given that the DNA end is closer to TRBJ2-7. The sequenced sample consisted of blood. Written as DNA, the CDR3 is TGTGCCATCCGGAGACAGGGTTCCTACGAGCAGTACTTC. It specifies CAIRRQGSYEQYF.